The T cell receptor beta chain described here comes from a study of Ad26.COV2.S vaccination and SARS-CoV-2 variants (dated by TCRdb to the early 2020s). Regarding the research as a whole: The specificity and breadth of SARS-CoV-2-reactive T cell receptors after Ad26.COV2.S vaccination were assessed by TCRbeta repertoire sequencing. The TCR-sequenced set comprised roughly 30 samples: around 20 Ad26.COV2.S vaccine recipients, 5 placebo recipients and 8 SARS-CoV-2 convalescent individuals. The investigation overall reported the following: Compared with placebo recipients, Ad26.COV2.S recipients showed higher spike-specific TCR breadth (P = 0.0014). The authors noted that the TCR breadth and depth analyses may have underestimated total T cell responses. Comparable non-spike TCR breadth was observed between vaccine and placebo recipients, consistent with only spike being contained in the vaccine. Substantial breadth of spike-specific CD8+ and CD4+ T cell responses was reported after vaccination.

Concerning this clone itself: No cognate antigen has been identified for it. No quality values exist for individual bases; no much larger clone is one base distant.

The immunoSEQ Assay was used to sequence TCRbeta CDR3 regions. After extraction, genomic DNA underwent amplification by bias-controlled multiplex PCR, followed by high-throughput sequencing. The study's own analysis went as follows. Collapsing and filtering of sequences were performed to quantify the absolute abundance of each unique TCRbeta CDR3 region. T cell fraction was estimated by normalizing TCRbeta template counts to usable DNA, with usable DNA measured through amplification of reference genes found in all nucleated cells. Repertoire TCRs were annotated as SARS-CoV-2-specific by exact matching of V gene, CDR3 amino acid sequence and J gene to a known reactive TCR set. The reference SARS-CoV-2 TCR set was derived from MIRA and filtered for enrichment in COVID-19-positive ImmuneCODE repertoires, a step that removed public or cross-reactive TCRs. Drawing on the MIRA antigens, annotated TCRs were analysed further at the level of specific ORF or position within ORF. Breadth was defined as the number of annotated unique rearrangements divided by the total number of unique productive rearrangements, and depth was defined as the summed frequency of the annotated unique rearrangements. TCR breadth was compared between groups using two-sided Wilcoxon rank-sum tests. TCRdb obtained this table from immuneACCESS and retained in-frame rearrangements with V and J assigned. These tables miss some clones; where compared with another copy, unresolved V genes account for less than half of the shortfall, and the remainder is unexplained. That table furnishes V, J and clone size, whereas the DNA furnished D and trimming. This sample has about 350,000 clones in its table, and 92% of those were observed once. The ten most abundant clones make up about 3.8% of the sample.

CDR1 and CDR2 were assigned from the germline V gene as SGHTA and FQGNSA. The cysteine opens and the phenylalanine closes a CDR3 of 11 amino acids. Just the 33-base CDR3 DNA is kept, in frame starting at base 1. Cut back by 1 base and 12 bases, the V and J ends lie 7 bases apart. Reading the label with the study, this specimen's time point is: individuals recovered from natural SARS-CoV-2 infection. The material was peripheral blood, obtained after recovery from COVID-19. Recombination linked TRBV7-2 to TRBJ2-1; the D gene cannot be named for sure. The TCR sequence derives from a human donor who had recovered from COVID-19. The encoded CDR3 is CASSLVDGQFF. The DNA sequence is as follows: TGTGCCAGCAGCTTAGTTGACGGGCAGTTCTTC.